These T cell receptor beta chains were read from a single sample in a study of cytomegalovirus exposure and HLA in healthy donors. Generated by immunoSEQ multiplex PCR, the TCRdb table keeps only in-frame clones and is missing some. Of around 230,000 clones listed, about 81% are singletons. Source material: PBMCs. The receptors here all came from a man in his forties in good health and CMV-seropositive. Each CDR3 is given with its conserved first and last residue. The D gene is left open where the match is weak. Clone size is stated in some rows and not others, as once, few, many or a class when expanded.

size: NA; D: NA; V: TRBV30; J: TRBJ1-1; DNA: TGTGCCTGGAGTTGGGGGGACAACACTGAAGCTTTCTTT; CDR3: CAWSWGDNTEAFF
size: NA; D: NA; V: TRBV19; J: TRBJ1-2; DNA: TGTGCCAGCGGGAATAACTATGGCTACACCTTC; CDR3: CASGNNYGYTF
size: NA; D: NA; V: TRBV9; J: TRBJ2-3; DNA: TGTGCCAGCAGCGTAGGTAAAGATACGCAGTATTTT; CDR3: CASSVGKDTQYF
size: NA; D: NA; V: TRBV5-6; J: TRBJ2-5; DNA: TGTGCCAGCAGCTTGAATTTGGGCAGCCAAGAGACCCAGTACTTC; CDR3: CASSLNLGSQETQYF
size: NA; D: NA; V: TRBV6-1; J: TRBJ1-3; DNA: TGTGCCAGCACTAAGCAGACAGGCTCTGGAAACACCATATATTTT; CDR3: CASTKQTGSGNTIYF
size: NA; D: TRBD2; V: TRBV5-1; J: TRBJ2-1; DNA: TGCGCCAGCAGCGGTACTAGCGGGAACCACAATGAGCAGTTCTTC; CDR3: CASSGTSGNHNEQFF
size: NA; D: NA; V: TRBV5-6; J: TRBJ2-3; DNA: TGTGCCAGCAGCTCCAGGGGCGTGGGCACAGATACGCAGTATTTT; CDR3: CASSSRGVGTDTQYF
size: NA; D: TRBD1; V: TRBV15; J: TRBJ1-5; DNA: TGTGCCACCAGCAGAGAGACAGGGTTCAACCAGCCCCAGCATTTT; CDR3: CATSRETGFNQPQHF
size: once; D: NA; V: TRBV5-6; J: TRBJ2-5; DNA: TGTGCCAGCAGCTTGGCGGGGCAGGGACTCCAAGAGACCCAGTACTTC; CDR3: CASSLAGQGLQETQYF
size: NA; D: TRBD2; V: TRBV5-1; J: TRBJ2-2; DNA: TGCGCCAGCAGCTTCCGAGCGGGAGGGCCCTCCGGGGAGCTGTTTTTT; CDR3: CASSFRAGGPSGELFF
size: NA; D: TRBD1; V: TRBV7-2; J: TRBJ1-6; DNA: TGTGCCAGCATAGGACAGGGGAATTCACCCCTCCACTTT; CDR3: CASIGQGNSPLHF
size: once; D: NA; V: TRBV10-1; J: TRBJ2-1; DNA: TGCGCCAGCAGTGAGTCCCCCAGCGGCAATGAGCAGTTCTTC; CDR3: CASSESPSGNEQFF
size: NA; D: TRBD1; V: TRBV6-1; J: TRBJ1-2; DNA: TGTGCCACCTGGGACAGGGATGGAGCTAACTATGGCTACACCTTC; CDR3: CATWDRDGANYGYTF
size: NA; D: TRBD2; V: TRBV4-2; J: TRBJ2-1; DNA: TGTGCCAGCAGCCAGACAAGCGGGAGGGAATACAATGAGCAGTTCTTC; CDR3: CASSQTSGREYNEQFF
size: NA; D: NA; V: TRBV19; J: TRBJ2-1; DNA: TGTGCCAGTAGTACCATCAAGGCAGGGTCGAATGAGCAGTTCTTC; CDR3: CASSTIKAGSNEQFF
size: NA; D: TRBD2; V: TRBV5-1; J: TRBJ2-7; DNA: TGCGCCAGCAGCTTGGCGGCGGGAGGCCCCTACGAGCAGTACTTC; CDR3: CASSLAAGGPYEQYF